What follows describes a single T cell receptor (beta chain). The protocol was immunoSEQ multiplex PCR, while the TCRdb copy is restricted to in-frame clones and leaves out a portion. This repertoire shows over 35,000 clones, around 74% found once; its top ten account for about a quarter. The data stem from a study of blood T cell repertoires in COVID-19. CDR1 is SQVTM, CDR2 ANQGSEA, per germline. The V and J ends lost 8 bases and 4 bases, in that order; junction bases with no gene match: 16. This CDR3 is built from 17 residues. Sequenced: peripheral blood. The chain combines TRBV29-1 with TRBJ2-1; 11 nucleotides agree with TRBD2. This clonotype was sampled from a man aged 70 or older with acute or convalescent COVID-19. CDR3 amino acids: CSLLVAGGPVLYNEQFF. In nucleotides, the CDR3 is TGCAGCCTTCTAGTAGCGGGAGGGCCTGTGTTGTACAATGAGCAGTTCTTC.